The clone carrying this T cell receptor beta chain was picked up many times. The antigen remains undetermined. This specimen belongs to a study of CD8 T cells in ankylosing spondylitis. The V end lost 10 bases, the J end lost 4 bases, and 15 bases lay between the germline ends. The CDR3 consists of 13 residues. The germline CDR1 and CDR2 sequences are MRHNA and SNTAGT. Each TCR beta library was made by quantitative 5'-RACE that incorporated molecular barcodes. TCRdb reprocessed the 5' RACE reads via MiXCR and lists one record per CDR3 protein. The sample has 250,000 or so distinct CDR3 sequences; 20% to 30% are singletons. Regarding the study as a whole: Within ankylosing spondylitis blood, a TCR beta motif made up of several highly homologous variants appeared to be characteristic. Disease-linked clones reportedly concentrated significantly in matched ankylosing spondylitis synovial fluid.

The clonotype was recovered from a male donor with ankylosing spondylitis or in good health (not recorded which). The V and J genes are TRBV6-4 and TRBJ2-3, with a weak D call TRBD2 (7 bases). Material for sequencing was blood, either unsorted or a sorted T cell fraction (not recorded which). The CDR3 loop reads CATSRGGADTQYF. The CDR3 DNA follows: TGTGCCACCTCCCGAGGGGGGGCAGATACGCAGTATTTT.